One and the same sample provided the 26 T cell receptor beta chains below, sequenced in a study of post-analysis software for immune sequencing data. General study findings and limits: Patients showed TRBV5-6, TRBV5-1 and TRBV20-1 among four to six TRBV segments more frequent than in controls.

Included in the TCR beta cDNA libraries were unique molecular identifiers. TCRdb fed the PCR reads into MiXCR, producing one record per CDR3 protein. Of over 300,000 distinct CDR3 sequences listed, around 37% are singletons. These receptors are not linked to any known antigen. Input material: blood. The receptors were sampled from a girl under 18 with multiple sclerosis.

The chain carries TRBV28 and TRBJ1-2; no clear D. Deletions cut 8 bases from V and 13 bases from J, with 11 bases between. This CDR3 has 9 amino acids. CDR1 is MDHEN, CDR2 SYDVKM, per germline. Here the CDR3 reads CASPGPLTF. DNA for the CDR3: TGTGCCAGCCCTGGACCTCTCACCTTC.

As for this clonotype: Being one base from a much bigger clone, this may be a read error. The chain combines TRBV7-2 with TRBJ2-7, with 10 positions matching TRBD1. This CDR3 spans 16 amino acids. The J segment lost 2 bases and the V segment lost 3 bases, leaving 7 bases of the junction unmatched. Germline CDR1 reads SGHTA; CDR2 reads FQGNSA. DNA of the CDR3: TGTGCCAGCAGCTTCTCCAGGACAGGGGGGGCCTACGAGCAGTACTTC. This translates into CASSFSRTGGAYEQYF.

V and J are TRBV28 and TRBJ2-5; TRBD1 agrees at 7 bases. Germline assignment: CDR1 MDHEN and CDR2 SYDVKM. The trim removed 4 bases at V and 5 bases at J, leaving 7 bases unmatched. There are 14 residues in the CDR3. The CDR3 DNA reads TGTGCCAGCAGTTATCAGGGGGTAGGGGAGACCCAGTACTTC. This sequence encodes CASSYQGVGETQYF.

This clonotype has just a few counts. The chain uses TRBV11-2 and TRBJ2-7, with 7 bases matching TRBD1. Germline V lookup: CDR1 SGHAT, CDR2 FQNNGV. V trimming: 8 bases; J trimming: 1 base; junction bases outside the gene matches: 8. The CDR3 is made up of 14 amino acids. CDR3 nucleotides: TGTGCCAGCGAGGGACAGACGACTTCCTACGAGCAGTACTTC. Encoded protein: CASEGQTTSYEQYF.

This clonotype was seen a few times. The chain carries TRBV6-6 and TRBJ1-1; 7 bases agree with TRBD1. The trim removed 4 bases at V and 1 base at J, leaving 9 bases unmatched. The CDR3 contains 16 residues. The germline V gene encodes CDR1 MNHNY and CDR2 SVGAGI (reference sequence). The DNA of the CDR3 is TGTGCCAGCAGTTCCACTAAACAGGGGAGGAACACTGAAGCTTTCTTT. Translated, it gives CASSSTKQGRNTEAFF.

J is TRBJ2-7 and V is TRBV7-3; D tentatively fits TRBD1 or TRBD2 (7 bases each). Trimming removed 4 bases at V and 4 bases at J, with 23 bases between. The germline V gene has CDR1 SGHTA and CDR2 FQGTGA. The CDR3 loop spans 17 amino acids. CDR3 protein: CASSYYSLSRGGYEQYF. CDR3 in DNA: TGTGCCAGCAGCTACTACTCTCTGTCCAGGGGGGGATACGAGCAGTACTTC.

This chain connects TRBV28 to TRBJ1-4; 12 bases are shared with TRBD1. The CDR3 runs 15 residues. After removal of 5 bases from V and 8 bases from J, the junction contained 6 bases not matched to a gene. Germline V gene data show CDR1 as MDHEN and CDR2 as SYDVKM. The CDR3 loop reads CASSPGTGGDEKLFF. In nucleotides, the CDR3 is TGTGCCAGCAGTCCGGGGACAGGGGGCGACGAAAAACTGTTTTTT. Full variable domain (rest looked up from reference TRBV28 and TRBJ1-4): DVKVTQSSRYLVKRTGEKVFLECVQDMDHENMFWYRQDPGLGLRLIYFSYDVKMKEKGDIPEGYSVSREKKERFSLILESASTNQTSMYLCASSPGTGGDEKLFFGSGTQLSVL.

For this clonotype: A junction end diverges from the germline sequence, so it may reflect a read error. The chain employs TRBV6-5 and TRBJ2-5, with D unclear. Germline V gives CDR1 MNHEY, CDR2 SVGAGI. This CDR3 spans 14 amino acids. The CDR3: CVSSSDGTQETQYF. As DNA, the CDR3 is TGTGTCAGCAGTTCCGACGGAACCCAAGAGACCCAGTACTTC.

The CDR3 loop reads CASSEVAGAAGYTF. CDR3 DNA sequence: TGTGCCAGCAGTGAGGTAGCCGGGGCGGCGGGCTACACCTTC. The rearrangement uses TRBV2 and TRBJ1-2; the D gene is possibly TRBD1 (5 bases). Germline V gene data show CDR1 as SNHLY and CDR2 as FYNNEI. This CDR3 comprises 14 residues. V dropped 3 bases and J dropped 8 bases, with 16 bases sitting between them.

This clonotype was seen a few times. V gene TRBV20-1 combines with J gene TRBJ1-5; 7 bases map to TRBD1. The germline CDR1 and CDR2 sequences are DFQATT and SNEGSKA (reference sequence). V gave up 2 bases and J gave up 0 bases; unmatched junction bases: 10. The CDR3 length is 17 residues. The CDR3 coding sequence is TGCAGTGCTAGACCGTCGGGGACAGTAGTTAGCAATCAGCCCCAGCATTTT. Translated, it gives CSARPSGTVVSNQPQHF.

The CDR3 nucleotides are TGTGCCAGCAGTTACCCAGGGGCGGCAGATACGCAGTATTTT. It encodes CASSYPGAADTQYF. The chain recombines TRBV6-6 with TRBJ2-3; D is perhaps TRBD1 (6 bases). The CDR3 runs 14 residues. From germline, CDR1 is MNHNY and CDR2 SVGAGI (reference sequence). V lost 2 bases and J 4 bases, leaving 10 bases between the germline ends.

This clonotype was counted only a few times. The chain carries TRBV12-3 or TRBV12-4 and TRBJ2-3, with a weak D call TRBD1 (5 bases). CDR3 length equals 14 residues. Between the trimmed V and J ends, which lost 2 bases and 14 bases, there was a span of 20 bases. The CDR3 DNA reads TGTGCCAGCAGTTTATCGGCAGGTTCAAGCACAGGGTATTTT. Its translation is CASSLSAGSSTGYF.

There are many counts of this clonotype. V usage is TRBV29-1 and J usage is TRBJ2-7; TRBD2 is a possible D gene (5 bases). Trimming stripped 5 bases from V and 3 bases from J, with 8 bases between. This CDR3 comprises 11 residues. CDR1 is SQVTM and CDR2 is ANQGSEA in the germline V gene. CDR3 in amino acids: CSVYEGYEQYF. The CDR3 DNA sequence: TGCAGCGTTTATGAGGGCTACGAGCAGTACTTC.

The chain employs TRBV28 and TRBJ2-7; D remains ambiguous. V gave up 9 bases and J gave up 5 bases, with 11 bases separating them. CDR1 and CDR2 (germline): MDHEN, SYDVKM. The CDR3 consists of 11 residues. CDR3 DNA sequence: TGTGCCAGTGCGCCTATAGACGAGCAGTACTTC. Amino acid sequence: CASAPIDEQYF.

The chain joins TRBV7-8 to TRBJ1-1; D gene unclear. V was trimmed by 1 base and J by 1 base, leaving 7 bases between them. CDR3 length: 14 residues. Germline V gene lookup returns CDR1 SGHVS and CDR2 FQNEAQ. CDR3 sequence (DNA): TGTGCCAGCAGCTTAGTGAGTAAGAACACTGAAGCTTTCTTT. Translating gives CASSLVSKNTEAFF.

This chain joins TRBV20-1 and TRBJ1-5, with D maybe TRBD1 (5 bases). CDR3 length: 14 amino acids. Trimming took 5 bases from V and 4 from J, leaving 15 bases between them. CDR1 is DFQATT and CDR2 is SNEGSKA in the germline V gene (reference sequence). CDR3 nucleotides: TGCAGTGCTTCCGAGGGGACCGCTAATCAGCCCCAGCATTTT. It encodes CSASEGTANQPQHF.

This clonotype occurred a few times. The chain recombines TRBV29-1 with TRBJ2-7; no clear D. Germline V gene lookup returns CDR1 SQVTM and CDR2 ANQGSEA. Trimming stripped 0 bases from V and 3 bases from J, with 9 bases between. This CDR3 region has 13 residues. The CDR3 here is CSVEDAVYYEQYF. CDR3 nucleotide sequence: TGCAGCGTTGAAGACGCGGTATACTACGAGCAGTACTTC.

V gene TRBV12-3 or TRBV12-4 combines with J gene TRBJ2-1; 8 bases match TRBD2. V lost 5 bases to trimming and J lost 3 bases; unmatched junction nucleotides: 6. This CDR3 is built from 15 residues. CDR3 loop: CASSQQLADYNEQFF. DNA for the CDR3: TGTGCCAGCAGTCAGCAACTAGCGGACTACAATGAGCAGTTCTTC.

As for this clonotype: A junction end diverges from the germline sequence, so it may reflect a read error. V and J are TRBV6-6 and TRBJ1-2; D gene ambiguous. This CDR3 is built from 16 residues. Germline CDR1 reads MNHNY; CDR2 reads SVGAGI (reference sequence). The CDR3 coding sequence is TGTGTCAGCAGGTCCTCGAAGGCAGGTTACTATGGTGGCTACACCTTC. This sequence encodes CVSRSSKAGYYGGYTF.

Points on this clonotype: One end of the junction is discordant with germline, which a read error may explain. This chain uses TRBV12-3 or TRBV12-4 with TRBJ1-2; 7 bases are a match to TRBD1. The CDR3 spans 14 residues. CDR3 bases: TGTGCCGGCAGTTTCCCGGGACAGAGTTATGGCTACACCTTC. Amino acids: CAGSFPGQSYGYTF.

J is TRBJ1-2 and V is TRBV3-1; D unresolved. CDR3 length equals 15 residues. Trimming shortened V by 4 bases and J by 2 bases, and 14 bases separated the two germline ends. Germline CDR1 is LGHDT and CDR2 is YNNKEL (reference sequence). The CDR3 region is CASSPNHRGNYGYTF. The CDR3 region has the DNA TGTGCCAGCAGCCCAAACCACAGAGGGAACTATGGCTACACCTTC.

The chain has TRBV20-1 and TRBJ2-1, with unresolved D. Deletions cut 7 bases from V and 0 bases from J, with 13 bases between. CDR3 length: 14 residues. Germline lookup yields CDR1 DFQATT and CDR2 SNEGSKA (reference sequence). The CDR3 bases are TGCAGTGGGGTGGGCACTCCCTCCTACAATGAGCAGTTCTTC. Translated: CSGVGTPSYNEQFF.

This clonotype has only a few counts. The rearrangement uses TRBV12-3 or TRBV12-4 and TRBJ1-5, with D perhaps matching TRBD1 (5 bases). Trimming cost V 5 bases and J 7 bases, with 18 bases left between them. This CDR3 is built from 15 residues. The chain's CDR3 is CASSPGDGTLQPQHF. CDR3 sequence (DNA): TGTGCCAGCAGTCCCGGAGACGGGACCTTACAGCCCCAGCATTTT.

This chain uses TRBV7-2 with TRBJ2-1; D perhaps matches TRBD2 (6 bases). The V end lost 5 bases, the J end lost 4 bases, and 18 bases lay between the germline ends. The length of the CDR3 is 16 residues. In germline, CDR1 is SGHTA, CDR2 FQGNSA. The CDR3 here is CASSSDAWGGYNEQFF. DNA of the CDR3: TGTGCCAGCAGCAGCGACGCCTGGGGAGGATACAATGAGCAGTTCTTC.

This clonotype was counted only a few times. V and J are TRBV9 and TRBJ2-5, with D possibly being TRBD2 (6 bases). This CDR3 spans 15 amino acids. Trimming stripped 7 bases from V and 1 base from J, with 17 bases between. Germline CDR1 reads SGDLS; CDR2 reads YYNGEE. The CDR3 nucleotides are TGTGCCAGCGGCACAGGCGGACTACCCCAAGAGACCCAGTACTTC. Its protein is CASGTGGLPQETQYF.

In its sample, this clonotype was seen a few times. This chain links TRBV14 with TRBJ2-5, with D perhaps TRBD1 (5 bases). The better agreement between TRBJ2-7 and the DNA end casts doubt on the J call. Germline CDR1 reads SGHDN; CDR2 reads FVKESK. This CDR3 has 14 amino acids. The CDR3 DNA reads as TGTGCCAGCAGCCAAACGGCAGGGTGGCGCGAGCAGTACTTC. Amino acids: CASSQTAGWREQYF.